This T cell receptor (beta chain) was sequenced for a study of T cells in Graves' hyperthyroidism and ophthalmopathy. The CDR3 consists of 15 residues. CDR1 is SGHVS, CDR2 FQNEAQ, per germline. V was trimmed by 5 bases and J by 3 bases, leaving 14 bases between them. This clonotype was seen at least ten times. Using RNA transcripts as the source, TCR beta CDR3 regions were amplified. With the HTBI primer set, the TCR CDR3 went through a first round of RT-PCR. TCRdb re-analysed the multiplex PCR reads in MiXCR, keeping a single row per CDR3 protein. In the table there are 550,000 to 850,000 distinct CDR3 sequences, over 15% of which are singletons. Hyperthyroidism in the patients, aged 18 to 65, was newly diagnosed and under 2 months in duration. Exclusion of patients followed from uncontrolled infection, other autoimmune disease, pregnancy or lactation. Used for diagnoses were clinical symptoms, serum thyroxine and TRAb, thyroid ultrasound and orbital computed tomography. Blood was sampled at initial diagnosis of hyperthyroidism, prior to onset of any ophthalmopathy symptoms.

The chain is built from TRBV7-8 and TRBJ1-5; D remains unclear. The sequenced sample consisted of blood. This clonotype originated in a woman aged 50 to 60 with Graves' hyperthyroidism that later progressed to Graves' ophthalmopathy. The CDR3 protein is CASSAIAGANQPQHF. The CDR3 DNA sequence: TGTGCCAGCAGCGCGATCGCGGGAGCCAATCAGCCCCAGCATTTT.